These 18 T cell receptor beta chains came from one sample sequenced in a study of blood T cells in healthy people across ages. It was with a sample-barcoded 5' primer and a J-beta primer mix that a second PCR of about 6 to 12 cycles was run. From the 5' RACE reads, TCRdb called clonotypes with MiXCR, one entry per CDR3 protein. The profile shows 500,000 to 550,000 distinct CDR3 sequences, approximately 25% of them singletons. These data were also filed under a second study, of T cells of mothers and their children.

Sequencing used blood. Receptors originate from a boy between 5 and 17 years old in good health.

This clonotype has more than one count but fewer than ten. V is TRBV14 and J is TRBJ1-1; 8 positions match TRBD1. Per germline, CDR1 SGHDN and CDR2 FVKESK. The CDR3 length is 16 residues. After removal of 3 bases from V and 5 bases from J, the junction contained 11 bases not matched to a gene. In DNA, the CDR3 is TGTGCCAGCAGCCAGTACCAGGGGGCGTTGGAAACTGAAGCTTTCTTT. Protein product: CASSQYQGALETEAFF.

This clonotype appeared many times. The CDR3 spells CSVDSSSYNEQFF. The DNA of the CDR3 is TGCAGCGTTGACTCCAGCTCCTACAATGAGCAGTTCTTC. V and J are TRBV29-1 and TRBJ2-1; no clear D gene. The germline CDR1 and CDR2 sequences are SQVTM and ANQGSEA. Trimming cost V 3 bases and J 0 bases, with 6 bases left between them. CDR3 length equals 13 residues.

The rearrangement uses TRBV20-1 and TRBJ2-1, with 9 bases matching TRBD1. Germline V gene sequence: CDR1 DFQATT, CDR2 SNEGSKA (reference sequence). The CDR3 sequence is 16 residues long. V was clipped by 1 base and J by 0 bases; unmatched bases: 4. The CDR3 nucleotides are TGCAGTGCTAGAGGCCTACAGGGGGCCTCCTACAATGAGCAGTTCTTC. As protein: CSARGLQGASYNEQFF.

The J gene is TRBJ2-7, the V gene TRBV6-6; 11 positions match TRBD2. CDR1 is MNHNY, CDR2 SVGAGI, per germline (reference sequence). The length of the CDR3 is 14 residues. V lost 6 bases to trimming and J lost 2 bases; unmatched junction nucleotides: 3. The DNA of the CDR3 is TGTGCCAGCAGAAATAGCGGGAGGGCCTACGAGCAGTACTTC. Its translation: CASRNSGRAYEQYF.

This clonotype appeared a few times. This chain uses TRBV28 with TRBJ2-5; unclear D gene. Deletions cut 6 bases from V and 5 bases from J, with 16 bases between. Germline loops: CDR1 MDHEN, CDR2 SYDVKM. The CDR3 spans 14 residues. The CDR3 DNA is TGTGCCAGCAGCCTCCCGGGCCGGCCGGAGACCCAGTACTTC. Translated: CASSLPGRPETQYF.

Comments on this clonotype: This is likely a read error, given that the CDR3 carries no conserved phenylalanine or tryptophan at its end. The V call is TRBV29-1, the J call TRBJ2-1; 9 nucleotides match TRBD2. This CDR3 has 15 amino acids. CDR1 SQVTM and CDR2 ANQGSEA come from the germline V gene. The ends lost 1 base at V and 5 bases at J; junction bases unmatched: 6. CDR3 DNA: TGCAGCGTTGAAGTGGCTAGCGGGAAAAACAATGAGCAGTTCATC. Residues: CSVEVASGKNNEQFI.

Only a few counts were recorded for this clonotype. The V call is TRBV7-9, the J call TRBJ1-4; TRBD1 might be the D (6 bases). The CDR3 has 14 amino acids. Germline-derived CDR1 and CDR2 are SEHNR and FQNEAQ (reference sequence). V was pared by 8 bases and J by 0 bases, with 10 bases between. CDR3 DNA sequence: TGTGCCAGCTTGGGGGCGGCAACTAATGAAAAACTGTTTTTT. Amino acids: CASLGAATNEKLFF.

This clonotype was recorded a few times. This chain uses TRBV4-3 with TRBJ2-4, with TRBD1 matching over 8 bases. CDR1 LGHNA and CDR2 YSLEER come from the germline V gene. Germline trimming cut 4 bases from V and 2 bases from J; bases unmatched to any gene: 4. The CDR3 is 15 amino acids. Here the CDR3 DNA reads TGCGCCAGCAGCCCCGGGACAGGCTCCAAAAACATTCAGTACTTC. As protein: CASSPGTGSKNIQYF.

The V and J genes are TRBV6-5 and TRBJ1-2; 8 bases are a match to TRBD1. This CDR3 has 14 amino acids. V lost 10 bases, J lost 4 bases, and 11 bases stayed unmatched. Germline CDR1 reads MNHEY; CDR2 reads SVGAGI. The CDR3 reads CATATGVGIYGYTF. The CDR3 DNA sequence: TGTGCCACCGCGACAGGGGTTGGAATCTATGGCTACACCTTC.

This sequence joins TRBV13 and TRBJ2-1, with 12 bases identical to TRBD2. CDR1 PRHDT and CDR2 FYEKMQ come from the germline V gene (reference sequence). With 5 bases clipped from V and 4 bases from J, the junction kept 9 bases outside the gene matches. The CDR3 consists of 17 residues. The DNA of the CDR3 is TGTGCCAGCAGCGGTCTAGCGGGAGGGCCTTCTTACAATGAGCAGTTCTTC. It is translated as CASSGLAGGPSYNEQFF.

The sample holds a few counts of this clonotype. The chain is built from TRBV7-6 and TRBJ2-1, with TRBD2 matching 15 bases. The CDR3 contains 16 residues. Losses at the gene ends were 0 bases for V and 9 bases for J; bases not matched to a gene: 3. Germline lookup yields CDR1 SGHVS and CDR2 FNYEAQ. CDR3 DNA sequence: TGTGCCAGCAGCTTAGCTGGACTAGCGGGAGGGGGTGAGCAGTTCTTC. This encodes CASSLAGLAGGGEQFF.

This clonotype was seen a few times. The chain uses TRBV29-1 and TRBJ1-1; D not certain. V was shortened by 6 bases and J by 0 bases, with 5 bases between the two germline ends. CDR1 and CDR2 (germline): SQVTM, ANQGSEA. This CDR3 comprises 11 residues. In DNA, the CDR3 is TGCAGCGTCCCCATGAACACTGAAGCTTTCTTT. Translation gives CSVPMNTEAFF.

The V gene is TRBV29-1, the J gene TRBJ2-3; D uncertain. CDR3 size: 12 residues. The V end was cut by 1 base, the J end by 5 bases, with 7 bases between. Per germline, CDR1 SQVTM and CDR2 ANQGSEA. This CDR3 is CSVEVQQDTQYF. The DNA for the CDR3 is TGCAGCGTTGAAGTCCAGCAAGATACGCAGTATTTT.

The rearrangement joins TRBV7-9 to TRBJ2-1, with TRBD2 matching over 15 bases. This CDR3 has 19 amino acids. Germline values: CDR1 SEHNR, CDR2 FQNEAQ (reference sequence). V trimming: 3 bases; J trimming: 0 bases; junction bases outside the gene matches: 6. Written as DNA, the CDR3 is TGTGCCAGCAGCTTGGACGGACTAGCGGGAGGGAGCTCCTACAATGAGCAGTTCTTC. This gives the protein CASSLDGLAGGSSYNEQFF.

This clonotype was picked up a small number of times. The CDR3 reads CASSPRDGAHTDTQYF. In DNA form, the CDR3 reads TGTGCCAGCAGCCCCCGGGACGGGGCACACACAGATACGCAGTATTTT. The gene calls are TRBV3-1 and TRBJ2-3; D is perhaps TRBD1 or TRBD2 (5 bases each). The V end was cut by 4 bases, the J end by 2 bases, with 16 bases between. CDR3 length equals 16 residues. Germline assignment: CDR1 LGHDT and CDR2 YNNKEL (reference sequence).

This clonotype was seen a few times. The chain joins TRBV5-1 to TRBJ1-1, with a tentative D call TRBD1 (6 bases). This CDR3 is 15 amino acids long. V dropped 1 base and J dropped 5 bases, with 15 bases sitting between them. Germline V gene data show CDR1 as SGHRS and CDR2 as YFSETQ. CDR3 DNA: TGCGCCAGCAGCTTGATTGGGGGGCAAGGGACTGAAGCTTTCTTT. Its translation: CASSLIGGQGTEAFF.

The chain links TRBV29-1 to TRBJ2-1; D possibly corresponds to TRBD2 (6 bases). The CDR3 has 13 residues. The germline V gene has CDR1 SQVTM and CDR2 ANQGSEA. Trimming stripped 3 bases from V and 4 bases from J, with 10 bases between. The CDR3: CSVDTGDYNEQFF. The CDR3 DNA reads as TGCAGCGTTGACACGGGAGATTACAATGAGCAGTTCTTC.

This clonotype was seen repeatedly, ten times or more. This chain connects TRBV7-8 to TRBJ2-5; D unclear. Germline loops: CDR1 SGHVS, CDR2 FQNEAQ. The length of the CDR3 is 12 residues. The V and J ends lost 5 bases and 5 bases respectively, with 9 bases between them. CDR3 coding DNA: TGTGCCAGCAGCCGCTCTCGCGAGACCCAGTACTTC. The encoded protein is CASSRSRETQYF.